These 10 T cell receptor beta chains share one sample of origin, sequenced in a study of blood T cell repertoires in COVID-19. Method: immunoSEQ multiplex PCR; TCRdb's copy keeps in-frame clones and lacks some. The table lists under 200,000 clones, 65% to 85% of them singletons. The sample taken for sequencing was peripheral blood. Receptor source: a human donor with acute or convalescent COVID-19. The donor label of this sample is uncertain.

Comment on this clone: The junction and the germline gene differ at one end; a read error may be behind it. J is TRBJ2-2 and V is TRBV7-3; 10 bases align to TRBD2. The germline CDR1 and CDR2 sequences are SGHTA and FQGTGA. This CDR3 is built from 21 residues. CDR3 amino acids: CASSPWSLAGVTYGNTGELFF. CDR3 nucleotide sequence: TGTGCCAGCAGCCCCTGGTCCCTAGCGGGAGTAACGTATGGGAACACCGGAGAGCTGTTTTTT.

The V gene is TRBV7-2, the J gene TRBJ2-3; 12 bases align to TRBD2. The CDR3 is 17 amino acids. The germline V gene encodes CDR1 SGHTA and CDR2 FQGNSA. V shed 1 base and J 1 base; nucleotides not matched to a gene: 3. CDR3 sequence: CASSLGLAGGRTDTQYF. The CDR3 DNA reads as TGTGCCAGCAGCTTAGGGCTAGCGGGAGGGCGCACAGATACGCAGTATTTT.

V and J are TRBV19 and TRBJ2-7; TRBD2 aligns across 11 bases. The CDR3 sequence is 15 residues long. CDR1 is LNHDA and CDR2 is SQIVND in the germline V gene (reference sequence). Unmatched junction bases numbered 7, after V lost 4 bases and J lost 5 bases. The chain's CDR3 is CASSNPGTSGDEQYF. The CDR3 nucleotides read TGTGCCAGTAGTAATCCCGGGACTAGCGGTGACGAGCAGTACTTC.

The V and J genes are TRBV18 and TRBJ1-1, with TRBD1 matching over 9 bases. The CDR3 length is 16 residues. Germline CDR1 is KGHSH and CDR2 is LQKENI. J lost 1 base, V lost 4 bases, and 7 bases had no gene match. This CDR3 is CASSLTTGGANTEAFF. Written as DNA, the CDR3 is TGTGCCAGCTCACTCACTACAGGGGGCGCGAACACTGAAGCTTTCTTT.

The sample holds one count of this clone. The rearrangement uses TRBV7-9 and TRBJ2-6; D is ambiguous. V was trimmed by 5 bases and J by 0 bases, leaving 5 bases between them. The CDR3 contains 14 residues. The V gene's germline CDR1 is SEHNR and CDR2 FQNEAQ (reference sequence). The CDR3: CASSRPSGANVLTF. The CDR3 DNA is TGTGCCAGCAGCCGTCCCTCTGGGGCCAACGTCCTGACTTTC.

The gene calls are TRBV10-3 and TRBJ1-1; 10 nucleotides align to TRBD1. The CDR3 has 16 residues. Germline loops: CDR1 ENHRY, CDR2 SYGVKD. J lost 11 bases, V lost 2 bases, and 14 bases had no gene match. CDR3 DNA: TGTGCCATCAGTGAGGGGAGGACAGGGGGGGCCGTCGGGGCTTTCTTT. It translates to CAISEGRTGGAVGAFF.

The rearrangement uses TRBV7-6 and TRBJ2-3, with 9 nucleotides matching TRBD2. The CDR3 extends over 14 amino acids. CDR1 and CDR2 from the germline V gene are SGHVS and FNYEAQ. Trimming removed 4 bases from V and 6 bases from J; junction bases left unmatched: 5. CDR3 amino acids: CASSSGLARDTQYF. DNA for the CDR3: TGTGCCAGCAGCTCGGGACTAGCTAGGGATACGCAGTATTTT.

This sequence joins TRBV10-2 and TRBJ2-4; the D gene is possibly TRBD2 (6 bases). In germline, CDR1 is WSHSY, CDR2 SAAADI. The V end was cut by 10 bases, the J end by 5 bases, with 15 bases between. The CDR3 is 13 residues long. Written as DNA, the CDR3 is TGCGCCACCCTAGGAGGGGCTGAAAACATTCAGTACTTC. Protein product: CATLGGAENIQYF.

The V and J genes are TRBV19 and TRBJ1-2; 7 positions agree with TRBD1. The CDR3 loop spans 11 amino acids. V dropped 6 bases and J dropped 7; count of bases not matched to a gene: 2. Germline loops: CDR1 LNHDA, CDR2 SQIVND (reference sequence). The CDR3 DNA sequence: TGTGCCAGTAGGACAGGGTTTGGCTACACCTTC. Protein sequence: CASRTGFGYTF.

In this sample, this clone turned up a few times. The V call is TRBV5-1, the J call TRBJ2-7, with a possible D match to TRBD1 (6 bases). V lost 3 bases to trimming and J lost 4 bases, with 17 bases between them. The CDR3 is made up of 15 amino acids. CDR1 and CDR2 from the germline V gene are SGHRS and YFSETQ. In DNA form, the CDR3 reads TGCGCCAGCAGCTCTGGGTTGACAGGAACTTACGAGCAGTACTTC. Translated: CASSSGLTGTYEQYF.